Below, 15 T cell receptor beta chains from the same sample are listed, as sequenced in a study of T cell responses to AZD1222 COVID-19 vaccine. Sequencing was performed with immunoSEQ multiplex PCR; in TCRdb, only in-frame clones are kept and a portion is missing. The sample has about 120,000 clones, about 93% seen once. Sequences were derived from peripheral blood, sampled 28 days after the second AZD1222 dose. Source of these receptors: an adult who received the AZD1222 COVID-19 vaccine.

CDR3 bases: TGTGCCAGTAGTATTCAGCGTGACACAGATACGCAGTATTTT. Amino acids: CASSIQRDTDTQYF. The rearrangement links TRBV19 to TRBJ2-3, with D hard to call. Per germline, CDR1 LNHDA and CDR2 SQIVND (reference sequence). The V end was cut by 3 bases, the J end by 2 bases, with 9 bases between. CDR3 size: 14 residues. Full variable domain (remainder filled in from reference TRBV19 and TRBJ2-3): DGGITQSPKYLFRKEGQNVTLSCEQNLNHDAMYWYRQDPGQGLRLIYYSQIVNDFQKGDIAEGYSVSREKKESFPLTVTSAQKNPTAFYLCASSIQRDTDTQYFGPGTRLTVL.

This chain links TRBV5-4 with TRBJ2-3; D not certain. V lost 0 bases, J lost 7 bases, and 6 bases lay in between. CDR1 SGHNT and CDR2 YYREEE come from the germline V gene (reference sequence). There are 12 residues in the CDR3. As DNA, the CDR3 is TGTGCCAGCAGCTTGGTCGGTCATACGCAGTATTTT. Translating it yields CASSLVGHTQYF.

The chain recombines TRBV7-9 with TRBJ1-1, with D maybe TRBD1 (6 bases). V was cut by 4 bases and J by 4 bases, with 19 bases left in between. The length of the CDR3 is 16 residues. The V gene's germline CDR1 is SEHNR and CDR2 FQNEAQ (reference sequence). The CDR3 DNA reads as TGTGCCAGCAGCTCCCCCCTAACAGGGAGGCGCACTGAAGCTTTCTTT. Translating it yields CASSSPLTGRRTEAFF.

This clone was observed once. CDR3 nucleotides: TGCGCCAGCAGTCGAGGAGAACAGGACAATGAGCAGTTCTTC. Residues: CASSRGEQDNEQFF. V and J are TRBV5-1 and TRBJ2-1; a weak D match, TRBD1 (5 bases). CDR3 length equals 14 residues. Between the trimmed V and J ends, which lost 5 bases and 5 bases, there was a span of 14 bases. The germline CDR1 and CDR2 sequences are SGHRS and YFSETQ.

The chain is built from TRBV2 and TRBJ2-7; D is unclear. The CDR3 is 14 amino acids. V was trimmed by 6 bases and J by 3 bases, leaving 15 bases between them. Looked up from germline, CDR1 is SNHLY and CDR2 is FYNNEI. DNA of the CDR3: TGTGCCAGCAGGCCCGAGGCAGGAGACTACGAGCAGTACTTC. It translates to CASRPEAGDYEQYF.

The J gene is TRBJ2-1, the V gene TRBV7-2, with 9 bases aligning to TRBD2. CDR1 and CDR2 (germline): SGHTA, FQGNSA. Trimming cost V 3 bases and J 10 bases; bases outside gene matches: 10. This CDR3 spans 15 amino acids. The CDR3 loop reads CASSLSLSGSGEQFF. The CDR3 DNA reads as TGTGCCAGCAGCTTGTCCCTTAGCGGGAGTGGCGAGCAGTTCTTC.

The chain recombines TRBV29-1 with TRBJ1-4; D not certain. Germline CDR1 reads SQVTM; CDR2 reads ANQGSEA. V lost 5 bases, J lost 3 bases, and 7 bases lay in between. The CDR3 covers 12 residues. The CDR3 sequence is CSVRSSNEKLFF. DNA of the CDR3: TGCAGCGTTCGAAGTTCTAATGAAAAACTGTTTTTT. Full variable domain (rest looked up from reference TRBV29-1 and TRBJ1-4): SAVISQKPSRDICQRGTSLTIQCQVDSQVTMMFWYRQQPGQSLTLIATANQGSEATYESGFVIDKFPISRPNLTFSTLTVSNMSPEDSSIYLCSVRSSNEKLFFGSGTQLSVL.

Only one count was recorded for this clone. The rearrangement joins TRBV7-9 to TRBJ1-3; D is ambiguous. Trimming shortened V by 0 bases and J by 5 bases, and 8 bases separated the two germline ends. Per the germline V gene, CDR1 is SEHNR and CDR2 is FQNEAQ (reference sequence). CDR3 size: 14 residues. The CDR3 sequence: CASSLADTRNTIYF. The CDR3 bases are TGTGCCAGCAGCTTAGCCGACACCCGAAACACCATATATTTT.

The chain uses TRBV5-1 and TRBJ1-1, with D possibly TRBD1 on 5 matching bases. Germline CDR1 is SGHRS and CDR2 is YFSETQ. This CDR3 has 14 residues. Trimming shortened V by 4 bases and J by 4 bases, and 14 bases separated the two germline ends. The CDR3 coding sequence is TGCGCCAGCAGCCCCGAACTGGGGGGCACTGAAGCTTTCTTT. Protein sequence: CASSPELGGTEAFF. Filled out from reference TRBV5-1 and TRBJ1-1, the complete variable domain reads KAGVTQTPRYLIKTRGQQVTLSCSPISGHRSVSWYQQTPGQGLQFLFEYFSETQRNKGNFPGRFSGRQFSNSRSEMNVSTLELGDSALYLCASSPELGGTEAFFGQGTRLTVV.

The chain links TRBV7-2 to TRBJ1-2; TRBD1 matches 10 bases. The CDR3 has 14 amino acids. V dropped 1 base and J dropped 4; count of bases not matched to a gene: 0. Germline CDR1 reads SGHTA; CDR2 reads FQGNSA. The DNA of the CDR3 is TGTGCCAGCAGCTTAGGGGACAGGGGCTATGGCTACACCTTC. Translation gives CASSLGDRGYGYTF. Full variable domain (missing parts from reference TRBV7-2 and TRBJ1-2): GAGVSQSPSNKVTEKGKDVELRCDPISGHTALYWYRQSLGQGLEFLIYFQGNSAPDKSGLPSDRFSAERTGGSVSTLTIQRTQQEDSAVYLCASSLGDRGYGYTFGSGTRLTVV.

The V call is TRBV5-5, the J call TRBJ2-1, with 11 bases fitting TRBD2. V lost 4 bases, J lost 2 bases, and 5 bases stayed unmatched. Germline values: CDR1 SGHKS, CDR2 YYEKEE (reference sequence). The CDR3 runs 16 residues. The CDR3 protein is CASSLGLAGTYNEQFF. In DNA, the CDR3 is TGTGCCAGCAGCCTCGGACTAGCGGGTACCTACAATGAGCAGTTCTTC.

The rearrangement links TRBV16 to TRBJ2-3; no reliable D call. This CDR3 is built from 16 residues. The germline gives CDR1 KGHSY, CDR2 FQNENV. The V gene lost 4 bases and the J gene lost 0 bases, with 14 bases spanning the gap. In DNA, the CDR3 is TGTGCCAGCAGCCGGATTAGCAGAACTAGCACAGATACGCAGTATTTT. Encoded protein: CASSRISRTSTDTQYF.

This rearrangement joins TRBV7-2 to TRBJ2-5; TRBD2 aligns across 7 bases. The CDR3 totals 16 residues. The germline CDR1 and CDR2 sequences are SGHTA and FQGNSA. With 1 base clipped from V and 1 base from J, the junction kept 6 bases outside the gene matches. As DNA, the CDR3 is TGTGCCAGCAGCTTAGTTGGGGGAGGGCCCCAAGAGACCCAGTACTTC. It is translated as CASSLVGGGPQETQYF.

CDR3 DNA: TGTGCCAGCAGCCTAGTGGGGTTGGGGAGAAGGGTCACAGATACGCAGTATTTT. Protein sequence: CASSLVGLGRRVTDTQYF. J is TRBJ2-3 and V is TRBV7-8, with D possibly being TRBD2 (5 bases). The CDR3 runs to 18 residues. Trimming left V 5 bases short and J 2 bases short, with 23 bases between. The germline CDR1 and CDR2 sequences are SGHVS and FQNEAQ.

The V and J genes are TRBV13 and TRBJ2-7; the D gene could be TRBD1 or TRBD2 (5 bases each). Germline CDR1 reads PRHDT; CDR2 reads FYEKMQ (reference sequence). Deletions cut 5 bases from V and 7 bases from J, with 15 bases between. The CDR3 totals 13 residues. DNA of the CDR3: TGTGCCAGCAGCCCCACTGGGACGAGGGAGCAGTACTTC. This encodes CASSPTGTREQYF.